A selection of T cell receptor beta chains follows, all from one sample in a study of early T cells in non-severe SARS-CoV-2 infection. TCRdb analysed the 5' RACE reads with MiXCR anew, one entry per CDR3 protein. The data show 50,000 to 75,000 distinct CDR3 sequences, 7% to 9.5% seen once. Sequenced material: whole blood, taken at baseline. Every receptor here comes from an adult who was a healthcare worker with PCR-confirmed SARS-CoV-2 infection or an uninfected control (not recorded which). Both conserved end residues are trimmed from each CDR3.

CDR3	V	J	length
ASSLALPGEQY	TRBV7-2	TRBJ2-7	11
ASSGQRSSYEQY	TRBV19	TRBJ2-7	12
ASSLGLAGYNEQF	TRBV5-5	TRBJ2-1	13
ASEVAGSSYNEQF	TRBV6-2/TRBV6-3	TRBJ2-1	13
SAAENSGANVLT	TRBV20-1	TRBJ2-6	12
SVEVSSGANVLT	TRBV29-1	TRBJ2-6	12
ASAWANEQY	TRBV12-5	TRBJ2-7	9
ASSLVGGNQETQY	TRBV7-2	TRBJ2-5	13
ASSPSLGRAGETQY	TRBV7-3	TRBJ2-5	14
ASSLAGLGGEETQY	TRBV5-1	TRBJ2-5	14
ASSFGLAGANSYNEQF	TRBV11-1	TRBJ2-1	16
ASSLITSGRANNEQF	TRBV11-1	TRBJ2-1	15
ASSQAYGLAKNIQY	TRBV4-2	TRBJ2-4	14
SASRTTDTQY	TRBV20-1	TRBJ2-3	10
ASHHAYQETQY	TRBV12-3/TRBV12-4	TRBJ2-5	11
ASSLGVSPETQY	TRBV5-4	TRBJ2-5	12
ASRPRRSPTGGDYGYT	TRBV27	TRBJ1-2	16